Each of the 23 T cell receptor beta chains below was sequenced from the same sample in a study of blood T cell repertoires in COVID-19. Repertoires were generated with immunoSEQ multiplex PCR, while TCRdb's copy carries only in-frame clones and drops some. The profile shows about 65,000 clones, more than 80% of them singletons. Input material: peripheral blood. The receptors stem from a man aged 80 or over with acute or convalescent COVID-19.

V and J are TRBV7-9 and TRBJ1-2; a weak D match, TRBD1 (6 bases). This CDR3 is 13 amino acids long. Germline values: CDR1 SEHNR, CDR2 FQNEAQ (reference sequence). The germline V and J ends were trimmed by 5 bases and 6 bases, with 13 bases remaining between them. This chain's CDR3 is CASSQAGGDGYTF. The CDR3 DNA sequence: TGTGCCAGCAGCCAGGCGGGGGGCGATGGCTACACCTTC.

The CDR3 region is CASRGTANLAQYF. CDR3 in DNA: TGTGCCAGCAGGGGGACAGCCAACCTTGCGCAGTATTTT. The J gene is TRBJ2-3, the V gene TRBV11-3, with TRBD1 matching 7 bases. J was trimmed by 10 bases and V by 6 bases; bases with no gene match: 10. CDR1 SGHNT and CDR2 YENEEA come from the germline V gene. The CDR3 covers 13 residues. The entire variable domain, with the rest obtained from reference TRBV11-3 and TRBJ2-3, is as follows: EAGVVQSPRYKIIEKKQPVAFWCNPISGHNTLYWYLQNLGQGPELLIRYENEEAVDDSQLPKDRFSAERLKGVDSTLKIQPAELGDSAVYLCASRGTANLAQYFGPGTRLTVL.

The V call is TRBV5-1, the J call TRBJ1-4; 9 bases map to TRBD1. The CDR3 runs 14 residues. The trim removed 4 bases at V and 6 bases at J, leaving 4 bases unmatched. The V gene's germline CDR1 is SGHRS and CDR2 YFSETQ. In nucleotides, the CDR3 is TGCGCCAGCAGCCACAGGGACAGGGATGAAAAACTGTTTTTT. Residues: CASSHRDRDEKLFF.

The genes are TRBV7-8 and TRBJ1-5, with 10 bases matching TRBD1. After removal of 6 bases from V and 4 bases from J, the junction contained 6 bases not matched to a gene. Looked up from germline, CDR1 is SGHVS and CDR2 is FQNEAQ. The CDR3 covers 15 residues. CDR3 loop: CASSWDRGKNQPQHF. The CDR3 DNA reads as TGTGCCAGCAGTTGGGACAGGGGTAAAAATCAGCCCCAGCATTTT.

The chain carries TRBV7-2 and TRBJ2-7, with D perhaps matching TRBD1 (5 bases). Trimming left V 0 bases short and J 1 base short, with 16 bases between. CDR1 is SGHTA and CDR2 is FQGNSA in the germline V gene. The length of the CDR3 is 17 residues. The DNA for the CDR3 is TGTGCCAGCAGCTTAGCGGGGCAGGGCCCCCAATCCTACGAGCAGTACTTC. Its protein product is CASSLAGQGPQSYEQYF.

This chain joins TRBV11-3 and TRBJ2-1, with D perhaps TRBD2 (6 bases). The CDR3 runs to 14 residues. CDR1 SGHNT and CDR2 YENEEA come from the germline V gene. Trimming took off 4 bases at V and 5 bases at J, with 12 bases between the two ends. CDR3 region: CASSWRATDNEQFF. CDR3 nucleotide sequence: TGTGCCAGCAGCTGGAGGGCGACAGACAATGAGCAGTTCTTC.

This chain connects TRBV6-2 or TRBV6-3 to TRBJ1-1; tentative D call: TRBD1 (5 bases). Between the trimmed V and J ends, which lost 2 bases and 1 base, there was a span of 11 bases. The CDR3 runs to 15 residues. Germline assignment: CDR1 MNHEY and CDR2 SVGEGT. CDR3 bases: TGTGCCAGCAGTTACGTTGGACACTCGAACACTGAAGCTTTCTTT. Translated: CASSYVGHSNTEAFF.

V gene TRBV2 combines with J gene TRBJ2-1; TRBD2 agrees at 11 bases. There are 15 residues in the CDR3. Germline values: CDR1 SNHLY, CDR2 FYNNEI. V gave up 4 bases and J gave up 7 bases; unmatched junction bases: 6. CDR3 amino acids: CASSVSGGAGNEQFF. The CDR3 DNA reads TGTGCCAGCAGTGTTAGCGGGGGGGCGGGAAATGAGCAGTTCTTC.

This clone was observed a single time. The J gene is TRBJ2-3, the V gene TRBV5-4; TRBD2 matches 9 bases. The CDR3 extends over 16 amino acids. CDR1 SGHNT and CDR2 YYREEE come from the germline V gene (reference sequence). The junction had 15 bases not matched to a gene; V was cut back by 10 bases and J by 3 bases. The CDR3, as DNA: TGTGCCCTGGGGCGGGGGGGCCGAGGAGATACAGATACGCAGTATTTT. It specifies CALGRGGRGDTDTQYF.

The gene calls are TRBV2 and TRBJ1-5; the D gene is possibly TRBD1 (6 bases). Trimming stripped 8 bases from V and 5 bases from J, with 16 bases between. The CDR3 totals 14 residues. Germline V CDR1 and CDR2: SNHLY, FYNNEI. This CDR3 reads CASCPGEGYQPQHF. CDR3 DNA sequence: TGTGCCAGCTGCCCAGGGGAGGGGTATCAGCCCCAGCATTTT.

This clone came up once. The chain links TRBV7-3 to TRBJ2-5; 13 nucleotides align to TRBD2. Germline V gene sequence: CDR1 SGHTA, CDR2 FQGTGA. This CDR3 is 14 amino acids long. V lost 3 bases and J lost 8; bases outside the gene matches: 3. The CDR3 sequence: CASSLGTSGATQYF. The CDR3 bases are TGTGCCAGCAGCTTGGGGACTAGCGGGGCTACCCAGTACTTC.

J is TRBJ2-7 and V is TRBV13; the D gene is possibly TRBD2 (6 bases). The CDR3 is 14 residues long. Trimming left V 4 bases short and J 0 bases short, with 10 bases between. The germline V gene encodes CDR1 PRHDT and CDR2 FYEKMQ (reference sequence). CDR3 nucleotide sequence: TGTGCCAGCAGCTCACGGGAGAGCTCCTACGAGCAGTACTTC. As protein: CASSSRESSYEQYF.

V and J are TRBV19 and TRBJ2-6, with a possible D match to TRBD2 (6 bases). Between the trimmed V and J ends, which lost 5 bases and 4 bases, there was a span of 15 bases. CDR1 LNHDA and CDR2 SQIVND come from the germline V gene (reference sequence). The CDR3 sequence is 16 residues long. CDR3 sequence reads: CASSPRRGSGANVLTF. The CDR3 nucleotides read TGTGCCAGTAGTCCAAGGAGGGGCTCAGGGGCCAACGTCCTGACTTTC. The entire variable domain, with the rest obtained from reference TRBV19 and TRBJ2-6, is as follows: DGGITQSPKYLFRKEGQNVTLSCEQNLNHDAMYWYRQDPGQGLRLIYYSQIVNDFQKGDIAEGYSVSREKKESFPLTVTSAQKNPTAFYLCASSPRRGSGANVLTFGAGSRLTVL.

This chain uses TRBV4-1 with TRBJ2-3; tentative D call: TRBD2 (6 bases). The CDR3 totals 16 residues. Germline V gene data show CDR1 as MGHRA and CDR2 as YSYEKL. Trimming removed 0 bases from V and 1 base from J, with 11 bases in between. The CDR3 reads CASSQDGQRGTDTQYF. DNA for the CDR3: TGCGCCAGCAGCCAAGACGGGCAGCGGGGCACAGATACGCAGTATTTT.

The rearrangement uses TRBV24-1 and TRBJ2-3; perhaps TRBD2 as D (5 bases). Per the germline V gene, CDR1 is KGHDR and CDR2 is SFDVKD. Trimming removed 3 bases at V and 10 bases at J, with 16 bases between. The CDR3 loop spans 14 amino acids. CDR3 in DNA: TGTGCCACCAGTGATCCCCGGGGTTTAGGCCCGCAGTATTTT. Residues: CATSDPRGLGPQYF.

V gene TRBV5-1 combines with J gene TRBJ2-5, with TRBD2 as a possible D gene (5 bases). CDR1 SGHRS and CDR2 YFSETQ come from the germline V gene. The CDR3 is 16 residues long. V gave up 6 bases and J gave up 2 bases, with 20 bases separating them. Here the CDR3 reads CASTMGDPSGQETQYF. CDR3 DNA sequence: TGCGCCAGCACCATGGGAGATCCCTCTGGGCAAGAGACCCAGTACTTC.

This rearrangement joins TRBV18 to TRBJ1-1, with 9 bases fitting TRBD1. CDR1 KGHSH and CDR2 LQKENI come from the germline V gene. CDR3 length: 14 amino acids. Trimming took 6 bases from V and 12 from J; bases not matched to a gene: 14. CDR3 region: CASSSTQGAKITFF. The CDR3 nucleotides are TGTGCCAGCTCCTCGACACAGGGGGCGAAAATAACTTTCTTT.

V is TRBV18 and J is TRBJ2-7; 9 bases are shared with TRBD1. CDR3 length: 14 amino acids. In germline, CDR1 is KGHSH, CDR2 LQKENI. The V gene end was trimmed by 2 bases and the J gene end by 4 bases; junction bases not matched to a gene: 3. The CDR3 coding sequence is TGTGCCAGCTCACCAGGGACAGGGATGTACGAGCAGTACTTC. It codes for CASSPGTGMYEQYF.

The rearrangement uses TRBV6-1 and TRBJ2-5; D is undetermined. The V end was cut by 6 bases, the J end by 4 bases, with 15 bases between. The CDR3 consists of 14 residues. Germline loops: CDR1 MNHNS, CDR2 SASEGT. Written as DNA, the CDR3 is TGTGCCAGCAGCCATCAAGTGGTGAGAGAGACCCAGTACTTC. It specifies CASSHQVVRETQYF.

The V call is TRBV4-2, the J call TRBJ2-2; a possible D gene is TRBD2 (6 bases). This CDR3 region has 18 residues. Germline values: CDR1 LGHNA, CDR2 YNFKEQ. V dropped 0 bases and J dropped 2 bases, with 16 bases sitting between them. CDR3 amino acids: CASSQEGIQGGNTGELFF. The CDR3 DNA reads as TGTGCCAGCAGCCAAGAGGGTATCCAGGGAGGAAACACCGGGGAGCTGTTTTTT.

V usage is TRBV7-2 and J usage is TRBJ1-2; 7 bases match TRBD1. Germline CDR1 is SGHTA and CDR2 is FQGNSA. This CDR3 is 18 amino acids long. Trimming took 5 bases from V and 5 from J; bases not matched to a gene: 20. The CDR3 DNA reads as TGTGCCAGCAGCAAATCTCCGACAGGGCCAATTTTAGTATATGGCTACACCTTC. Protein: CASSKSPTGPILVYGYTF.

The rearrangement joins TRBV16 to TRBJ2-2; D is uncertain. V was shortened by 2 bases and J by 5 bases, with 9 bases between the two germline ends. The CDR3 has 14 residues. CDR1 and CDR2 from the germline V gene are KGHSY and FQNENV. CDR3 loop: CASSQVTSTGELFF. CDR3 sequence (DNA): TGTGCCAGCAGCCAAGTCACGAGTACCGGGGAGCTGTTTTTT.

The chain employs TRBV6-5 and TRBJ1-2; TRBD1 aligns across 11 bases. With V trimmed by 6 bases and J by 8 bases, 8 bases remained unmatched. CDR3 size: 14 residues. From germline, CDR1 is MNHEY and CDR2 SVGAGI. The CDR3: CASRVGTGGSGYTF. For the CDR3, the DNA is TGTGCCAGCAGGGTTGGGACAGGGGGGAGCGGCTACACCTTC.